This T cell receptor (beta chain) derives from a study of shared T cell receptors in the human thymus. Measured with immunoSEQ multiplex PCR; TCRdb has only the in-frame clones, and not every one. This sample carries about 660,000 clones, roughly 86% of them seen once, and the ten largest clones take approximately 0.0097%. The CDR3 runs 15 residues. Per germline, CDR1 MDHEN and CDR2 SYDVKM. These data also featured in a second study, about human thymus T cells.

This sequence was found in a boy younger than two with a congenital heart defect. The specimen was thymocytes. V is TRBV28 and J is TRBJ2-5; 8 bases match TRBD2. The J call may not be correct, given that the DNA end is closer to TRBJ2-7. The CDR3, as DNA: TGTGCCAGCAGCACGGGACTAGTGGACTCCTACGAGCAGTACTTC. Its protein product is CASSTGLVDSYEQYF.